The 12 T cell receptor beta chains in this list originate from one sample, sequenced in a study of T cells in women clearing cervical HPV infection. This table comes from immunoSEQ multiplex PCR, and its TCRdb copy is limited to in-frame clones, with some not included. With about 17,000 clones in the sample, the ten largest clones hold roughly a tenth. Sequencing was done on a sample of blood buffy coat. These receptors originate from a woman between 18 and 69 years old with a cervical HPV16 infection that either progressed to CIN3+ or cleared (not recorded which).

Frequency places this clone as medium-sized (0.01 to 0.1%). The read ends 3 residues shy of where the CDR3 ends; the end is completed using the germline J gene. The chain employs TRBV18 and TRBJ2-2; D is uncertain. Germline V gene data show CDR1 as KGHSH and CDR2 as LQKENI. CDR3 length equals 13 residues. V lost 1 base, J lost 4 bases, and 4 bases lay in between. The CDR3 is CASSPLLTGELFF. The part of the CDR3 DNA that was read is TGTGCCAGCTCACCACTCCTCACCGGGGAG.

To note about this clone: With the read ending 3 residues before the CDR3 end, the germline J gene is used to fill in that end. The V call is TRBV20-1, the J call TRBJ1-4, with a weak D call TRBD1 (5 bases). Germline V CDR1 and CDR2: DFQATT, SNEGSKA (reference sequence). V was shortened by 5 bases and J by 6 bases, with 19 bases between the two germline ends. The CDR3 is 15 residues long. CDR3 sequence reads: CSALPPAGDDEKLFF. The CDR3 DNA, read in part, is TGCAGTGCTCTCCCCCCCGCGGGGGATGATGAAAAA.

Partial CDR3 DNA: TGCAGCGTTGAATCAGGGCTAGCGGGGGGCACAGATACG. It encodes CSVESGLAGGTDT. The whole CDR3 reads CSVESGLAGGTDTQYF. This sequence joins TRBV29-1 and TRBJ2-3; 10 nucleotides line up with TRBD2. The CDR3 is cut off 3 residues early in the read; its end comes from the germline J gene. This CDR3 contains 16 residues. CDR1 is SQVTM and CDR2 is ANQGSEA in the germline V gene. V dropped 2 bases and J dropped 1; count of bases not matched to a gene: 6.

On this clone: The read ends 3 residues shy of where the CDR3 ends; the end is completed using the germline J gene. This sequence joins TRBV10-3 and TRBJ2-7, with 10 bases aligning to TRBD1. Germline V gene data show CDR1 as ENHRY and CDR2 as SYGVKD. V trimming: 6 bases; J trimming: 2 bases; junction bases outside the gene matches: 4. The CDR3 consists of 14 residues. The part of the CDR3 DNA that was read is TGTGCCATCAGGACAGGGGGCAGAACCTACGAG. Translated, it gives CAIRTGGRTYE. The CDR3 in full is CAIRTGGRTYEQYF.

A note on this clone: The read terminates 3 residues before the CDR3 end, so the remaining end is supplied by the germline J gene. This sequence joins TRBV19 and TRBJ2-3; 8 nucleotides align to TRBD1. The CDR3 covers 15 residues. The trim removed 4 bases at V and 2 bases at J, leaving 5 bases unmatched. Germline values: CDR1 LNHDA, CDR2 SQIVND (reference sequence). Here the CDR3 reads CASSSTGGYTDTQYF. Incomplete CDR3 DNA: TGTGCCAGTAGTAGCACAGGGGGGTACACAGATACG.

With regard to this clone: The read comes to an end 3 residues before the CDR3 does, leaving the germline J gene to fill in the end. The rearrangement uses TRBV7-3 and TRBJ1-2; D possibly corresponds to TRBD1 (5 bases). The CDR3 is 13 residues long. Germline V lookup: CDR1 SGHTA, CDR2 FQGTGA. V lost 5 bases, J lost 7 bases, and 14 bases lay in between. The sequenced CDR3 bases are TGTGCCAGCAGCCTGGAGGGGCTTATTGGC. Protein product: CASSLEGLIG. In full, the CDR3 reads CASSLEGLIGYTF.

Incomplete CDR3 DNA: TGCGCCAGCAGCTACACCGGGACAGCCGACAGTGGC. It specifies CASSYTGTADSG. The CDR3, in full, reads CASSYTGTADSGYTF. The chain couples TRBV5-1 to TRBJ1-2, with 7 bases matching TRBD1. The CDR3 end lies 3 residues beyond the end of the read and is filled in from the germline J gene. Germline V lookup: CDR1 SGHRS, CDR2 YFSETQ. The V and J ends lost 3 bases and 7 bases, in that order; junction bases with no gene match: 12. The CDR3 sequence is 15 residues long.

A word on this clone: The CDR3 end lies 3 residues beyond the end of the read and is filled in from the germline J gene. The genes are TRBV29-1 and TRBJ1-2; 7 nucleotides match TRBD1. The junction had 12 bases not matched to a gene; V was cut back by 4 bases and J by 7 bases. The CDR3 covers 14 residues. Germline V gives CDR1 SQVTM, CDR2 ANQGSEA. CDR3: CSVVVTGAVGGYTF. Partial CDR3 DNA: TGCAGCGTTGTCGTTACAGGGGCGGTTGGTGGC.

A word on this clone: The sequenced fragment ends 3 residues before the CDR3 boundary, so the rest is inferred from the germline J gene. The chain joins TRBV11-3 to TRBJ2-3; unclear D gene. V dropped 5 bases and J dropped 5 bases, with 8 bases sitting between them. The CDR3 has 12 residues. The V gene's germline CDR1 is SGHNT and CDR2 YENEEA. The covered CDR3 bases are TGTGCCAGCAGCCTCCTCGGAGATACG. Protein product: CASSLLGDT. The entire CDR3 is CASSLLGDTQYF.

Comments on this clone: Coverage ceases 3 residues before the CDR3 finishes, and the germline J gene fills in the end. The chain recombines TRBV2 with TRBJ1-3, with TRBD1 matching 10 bases. V was pared by 5 bases and J by 7 bases, with 2 bases of the junction left unmatched. Germline V gives CDR1 SNHLY, CDR2 FYNNEI. The CDR3 consists of 13 residues. CDR3 bases read: TGTGCCAGCAGTCCGGACAGGGGGAACACC. Translating it yields CASSPDRGNT. The CDR3 in full is CASSPDRGNTIYF. Full variable domain (outside the CDR3, taken from reference TRBV2 and TRBJ1-3): EPEVTQTPSHQVTQMGQEVILRCVPISNHLYFYWYRQILGQKVEFLVSFYNNEISEKSEIFDDQFSVERPDGSNFTLKIRSTKLEDSAMYFCASSPDRGNTIYFGEGSWLTVV.

On this clone: The read terminates 3 residues ahead of where the CDR3 ends, so the germline J gene completes it. The chain couples TRBV5-5 to TRBJ2-7; TRBD1 agrees at 9 bases. The CDR3 contains 14 residues. Germline V gene sequence: CDR1 SGHKS, CDR2 YYEKEE (reference sequence). Trimming at V came to 2 bases and at J to 5 bases, leaving 5 bases not matched to a gene. CDR3 sequence reads: CASSLGQGRNEQYF. The sequenced part of the CDR3 DNA is TGTGCCAGCAGCTTAGGACAGGGGAGGAACGAG.

Remarks on this clone: The read comes to an end 3 residues before the CDR3 does, leaving the germline J gene to fill in the end. The chain combines TRBV27 with TRBJ1-1; tentative D call: TRBD1 (6 bases). The V end was cut by 4 bases, the J end by 0 bases, with 15 bases between. Germline assignment: CDR1 MNHEY and CDR2 SMNVEV (reference sequence). CDR3 length: 16 amino acids. CDR3 bases read: TGTGCCAGCAGTTCCACCGACAGGTACATGAACACTGAA. Its protein is CASSSTDRYMNTE. The CDR3 reads in full as CASSSTDRYMNTEAFF.